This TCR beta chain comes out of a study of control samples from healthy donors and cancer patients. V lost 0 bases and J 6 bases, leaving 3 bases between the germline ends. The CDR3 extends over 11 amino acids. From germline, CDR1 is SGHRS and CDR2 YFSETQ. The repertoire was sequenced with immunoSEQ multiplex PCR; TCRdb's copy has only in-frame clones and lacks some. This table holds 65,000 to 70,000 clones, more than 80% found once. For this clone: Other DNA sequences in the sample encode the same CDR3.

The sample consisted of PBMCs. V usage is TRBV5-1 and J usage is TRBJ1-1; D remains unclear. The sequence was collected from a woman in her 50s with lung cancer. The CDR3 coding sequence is TGCGCCAGCAGCTTGGGGGCTGAAGCTTTCTTT. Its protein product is CASSLGAEAFF.